This T cell receptor (beta chain) is drawn from a study of blood T cell repertoires in COVID-19. Background on the study: Acute-phase and convalescent COVID-19 samples originated in the United States, Italy and Spain. PBMCs, B-cell-depleted T cells, or T cells provided the cDNA or gDNA that made up the material.

In the authors' workflow: Quantification of nucleated cells was approximated via reference gene primer amplification. This table comes from immunoSEQ multiplex PCR, and its TCRdb copy is limited to in-frame clones, with some not included. V and J calls and clone size are copied from that table; D and trimming were computed from the DNA. Of 100,000 to 130,000 clones detected, around four fifths appear once; the ten largest clones hold roughly 4%. The source of this sequence is a man aged 70-80 years with acute or convalescent COVID-19. Specimen: peripheral blood.

The CDR3 spells CASSLSEGNQPQHF. The CDR3 bases are TGCGCCAGCAGCCTCAGCGAGGGCAATCAGCCCCAGCATTTT. The rearrangement links TRBV4-3 to TRBJ1-5; unclear D gene. Germline-derived CDR1 and CDR2 are LGHNA and YSLEER. Trimming removed 4 bases at V and 2 bases at J, with 9 bases between. This CDR3 contains 14 residues.